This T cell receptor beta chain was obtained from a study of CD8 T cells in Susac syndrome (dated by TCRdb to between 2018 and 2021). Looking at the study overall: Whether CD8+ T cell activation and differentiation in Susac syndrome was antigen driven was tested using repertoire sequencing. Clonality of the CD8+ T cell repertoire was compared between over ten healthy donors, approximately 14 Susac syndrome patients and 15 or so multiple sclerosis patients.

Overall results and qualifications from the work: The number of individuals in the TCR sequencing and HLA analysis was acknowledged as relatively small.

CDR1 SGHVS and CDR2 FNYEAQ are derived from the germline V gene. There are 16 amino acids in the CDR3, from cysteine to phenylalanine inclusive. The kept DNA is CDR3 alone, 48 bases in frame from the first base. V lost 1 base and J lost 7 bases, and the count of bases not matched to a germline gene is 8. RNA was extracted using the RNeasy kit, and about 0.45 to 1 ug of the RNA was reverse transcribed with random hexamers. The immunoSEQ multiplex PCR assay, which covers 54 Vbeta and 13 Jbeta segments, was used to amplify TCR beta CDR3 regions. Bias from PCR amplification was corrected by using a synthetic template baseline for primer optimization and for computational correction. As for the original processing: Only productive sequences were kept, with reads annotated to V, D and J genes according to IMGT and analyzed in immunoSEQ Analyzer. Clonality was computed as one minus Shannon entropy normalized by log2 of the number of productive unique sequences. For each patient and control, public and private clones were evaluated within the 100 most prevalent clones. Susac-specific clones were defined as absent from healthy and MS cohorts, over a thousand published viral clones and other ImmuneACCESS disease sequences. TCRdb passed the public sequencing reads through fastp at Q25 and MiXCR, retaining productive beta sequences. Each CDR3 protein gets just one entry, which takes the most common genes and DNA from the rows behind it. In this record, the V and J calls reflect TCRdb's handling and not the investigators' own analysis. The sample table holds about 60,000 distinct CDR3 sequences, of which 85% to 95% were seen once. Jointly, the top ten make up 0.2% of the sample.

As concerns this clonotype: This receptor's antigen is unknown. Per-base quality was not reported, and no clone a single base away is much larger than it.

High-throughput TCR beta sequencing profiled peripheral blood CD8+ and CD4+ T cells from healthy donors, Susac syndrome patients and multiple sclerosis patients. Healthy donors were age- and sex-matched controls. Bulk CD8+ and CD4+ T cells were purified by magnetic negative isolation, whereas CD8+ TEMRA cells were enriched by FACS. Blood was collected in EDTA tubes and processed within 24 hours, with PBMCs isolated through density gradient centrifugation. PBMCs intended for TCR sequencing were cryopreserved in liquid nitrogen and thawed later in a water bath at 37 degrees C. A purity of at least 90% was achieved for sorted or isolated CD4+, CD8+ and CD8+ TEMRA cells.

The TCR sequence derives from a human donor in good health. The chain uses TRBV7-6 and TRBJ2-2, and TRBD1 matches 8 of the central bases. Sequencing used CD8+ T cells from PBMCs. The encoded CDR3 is CASSLGAGGAIGELFF. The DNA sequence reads TGTGCCAGCAGCTTAGGCGCAGGGGGCGCGATCGGGGAGCTGTTTTTT.